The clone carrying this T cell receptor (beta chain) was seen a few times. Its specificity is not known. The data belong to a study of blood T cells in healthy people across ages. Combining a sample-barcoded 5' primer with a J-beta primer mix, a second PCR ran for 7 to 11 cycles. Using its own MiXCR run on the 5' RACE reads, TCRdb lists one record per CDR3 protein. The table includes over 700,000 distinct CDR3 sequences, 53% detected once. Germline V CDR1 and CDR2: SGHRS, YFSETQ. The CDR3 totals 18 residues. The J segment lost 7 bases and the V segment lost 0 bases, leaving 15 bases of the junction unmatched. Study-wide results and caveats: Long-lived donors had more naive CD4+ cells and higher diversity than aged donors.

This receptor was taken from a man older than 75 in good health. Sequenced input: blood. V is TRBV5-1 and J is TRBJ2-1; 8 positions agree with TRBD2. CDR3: CASSLAPAGVGARNEQFF. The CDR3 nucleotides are TGCGCCAGCAGCTTGGCCCCAGCGGGGGTGGGAGCGAGGAATGAGCAGTTCTTC. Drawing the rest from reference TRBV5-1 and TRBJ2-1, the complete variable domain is KAGVTQTPRYLIKTRGQQVTLSCSPISGHRSVSWYQQTPGQGLQFLFEYFSETQRNKGNFPGRFSGRQFSNSRSEMNVSTLELGDSALYLCASSLAPAGVGARNEQFFGPGTRLTVL.